The 8 T cell receptor beta chains below were found in one sample sequenced in a study of identical twins. TCRdb used MiXCR to reprocess the 5' RACE reads, holding one entry per CDR3 protein. The repertoire consists of 1.5 million to 2 million distinct CDR3 sequences, with about 32% occurring once and the leading ten covering about 0.25%. Sequencing was done on a sample of cord blood. The origin of the receptors is a newborn girl in good health.

V is TRBV28 and J is TRBJ2-7; D might be TRBD1 (6 bases). Germline V gives CDR1 MDHEN, CDR2 SYDVKM. The CDR3 totals 15 residues. V was pared by 3 bases and J by 4 bases, with 16 bases between. CDR3 sequence (DNA): TGTGCCAGCAGTTTGCACAGGGCTATGGAATACGAGCAGTACTTC. Its translation is CASSLHRAMEYEQYF.

V gene TRBV4-1 combines with J gene TRBJ2-3; no reliable D call. V was pared by 4 bases and J by 6 bases, with 17 bases between. The CDR3 spans 15 residues. Germline-derived CDR1 and CDR2 are MGHRA and YSYEKL. The CDR3 sequence: CASSLTTSLLDTQYF. DNA for the CDR3: TGCGCCAGCAGCCTCACTACGTCCCTCTTGGATACGCAGTATTTT.

This clonotype was counted between two and nine times. This rearrangement joins TRBV28 to TRBJ1-2; D possibly corresponds to TRBD1 (6 bases). The length of the CDR3 is 14 residues. Trimming removed 1 base at V and 6 bases at J, with 12 bases between. CDR1 is MDHEN, CDR2 SYDVKM, per germline. The CDR3 DNA reads TGTGCCAGCAGTTTATTCAGGGGTCCCCATGGCTACACCTTC. Translation: CASSLFRGPHGYTF.

The chain links TRBV6-1 to TRBJ1-1; D gene uncertain. This CDR3 has 15 amino acids. CDR1 and CDR2 from the germline V gene are MNHNS and SASEGT. The germline V and J ends were trimmed by 3 bases and 3 bases, with 14 bases remaining between them. CDR3 amino acids: CASSDGPRWDTEAFF. For the CDR3, the DNA is TGTGCCAGCAGTGATGGCCCGCGGTGGGACACTGAAGCTTTCTTT.

This rearrangement joins TRBV27 to TRBJ1-2; D ambiguous. Trimming cost V 6 bases and J 8 bases, with 16 bases left between them. Germline loops: CDR1 MNHEY, CDR2 SMNVEV (reference sequence). CDR3 length: 13 residues. CDR3 coding DNA: TGTGCCAGCAGAAAGCAGAGGACGGAGGGCTACACCTTC. This sequence encodes CASRKQRTEGYTF.

The J gene is TRBJ2-3, the V gene TRBV20-1; no definite D call. The V gene's germline CDR1 is DFQATT and CDR2 SNEGSKA (reference sequence). V lost 3 bases and J 3 bases, leaving 13 bases between the germline ends. The CDR3 is 14 residues long. The CDR3 DNA sequence: TGCAGTGCTAGGAGCGAACGGCGGACAGATACGCAGTATTTT. As protein: CSARSERRTDTQYF.

This clonotype was seen at least ten times. The chain employs TRBV18 and TRBJ2-7; D gene ambiguous. Germline-derived CDR1 and CDR2 are KGHSH and LQKENI. The V gene lost 8 bases and the J gene lost 3 bases, with 8 bases spanning the gap. The CDR3 sequence is 11 residues long. CDR3 nucleotide sequence: TGTGCCAGCAGTCCCCACTACGAGCAGTACTTC. Its translation: CASSPHYEQYF.

The gene calls are TRBV20-1 and TRBJ2-7; D assignment may be TRBD1 or TRBD2 (5 bases each). The length of the CDR3 is 13 residues. CDR1 is DFQATT, CDR2 SNEGSKA, per germline (reference sequence). The V and J ends lost 5 bases and 2 bases respectively, with 13 bases between them. CDR3 sequence: CSAPYRDPYEQYF. For the CDR3, the DNA is TGCAGTGCTCCATATCGGGACCCCTACGAGCAGTACTTC.